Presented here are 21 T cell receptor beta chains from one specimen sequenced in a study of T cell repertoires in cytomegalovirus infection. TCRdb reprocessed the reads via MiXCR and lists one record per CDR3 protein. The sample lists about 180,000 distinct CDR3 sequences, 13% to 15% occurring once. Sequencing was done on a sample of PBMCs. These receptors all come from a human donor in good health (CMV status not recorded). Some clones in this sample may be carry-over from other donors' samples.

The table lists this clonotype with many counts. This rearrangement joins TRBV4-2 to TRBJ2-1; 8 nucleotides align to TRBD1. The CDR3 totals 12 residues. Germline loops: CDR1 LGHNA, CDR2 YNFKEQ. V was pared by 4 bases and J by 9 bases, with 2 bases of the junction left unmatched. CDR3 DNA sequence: TGTGCCAGCAGCCTCGACAGGGGTGAGCAGTTCTTC. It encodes CASSLDRGEQFF.

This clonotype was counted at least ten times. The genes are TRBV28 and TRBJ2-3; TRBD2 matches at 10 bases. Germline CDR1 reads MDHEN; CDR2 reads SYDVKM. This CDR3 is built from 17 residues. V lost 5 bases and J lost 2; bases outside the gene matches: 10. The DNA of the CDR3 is TGTGCCAGCAGTGGGAAGGGACTAGCGCTTCCCACAGATACGCAGTATTTT. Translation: CASSGKGLALPTDTQYF.

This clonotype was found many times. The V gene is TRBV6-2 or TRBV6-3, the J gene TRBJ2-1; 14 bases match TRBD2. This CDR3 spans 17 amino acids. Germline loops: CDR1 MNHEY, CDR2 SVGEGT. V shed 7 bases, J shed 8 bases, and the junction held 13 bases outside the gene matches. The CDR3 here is CASIGAGTSGSWYEQFF. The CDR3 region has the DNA TGTGCCAGCATTGGGGCTGGGACTAGCGGGAGTTGGTATGAGCAGTTCTTC.

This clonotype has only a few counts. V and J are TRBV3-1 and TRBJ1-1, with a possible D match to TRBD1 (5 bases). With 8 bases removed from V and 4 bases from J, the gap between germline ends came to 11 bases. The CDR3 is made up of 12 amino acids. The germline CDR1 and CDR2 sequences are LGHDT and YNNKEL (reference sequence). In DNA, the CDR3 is TGTGCCAGCGCCAGGGCGGGCACTGAAGCTTTCTTT. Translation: CASARAGTEAFF.

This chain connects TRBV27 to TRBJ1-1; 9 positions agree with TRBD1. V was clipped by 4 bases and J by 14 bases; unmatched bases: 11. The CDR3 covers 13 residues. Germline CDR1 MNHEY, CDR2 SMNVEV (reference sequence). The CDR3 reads CASSSHRGQTAFF. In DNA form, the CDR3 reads TGTGCCAGCAGTTCCCACAGGGGGCAAACAGCGTTCTTT.

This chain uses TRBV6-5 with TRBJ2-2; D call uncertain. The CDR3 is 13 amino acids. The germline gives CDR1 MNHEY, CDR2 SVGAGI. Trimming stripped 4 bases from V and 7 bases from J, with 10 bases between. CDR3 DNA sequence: TGTGCCAGCAGTTCCGGGTGGGGCGGGGAGCTGTTTTTT. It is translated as CASSSGWGGELFF.

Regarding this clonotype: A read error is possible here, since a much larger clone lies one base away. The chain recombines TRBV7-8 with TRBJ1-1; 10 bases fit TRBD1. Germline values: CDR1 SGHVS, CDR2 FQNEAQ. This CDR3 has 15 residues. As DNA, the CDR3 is TGTGCCAGCATCTTAGGGACAGGGGTGAACACTGAAGCTTTCTTT. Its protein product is CASILGTGVNTEAFF. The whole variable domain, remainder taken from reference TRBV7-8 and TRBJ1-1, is GAGVSQSPRYKVAKRGQDVALRCDPISGHVSLFWYQQALGQGPEFLTYFQNEAQLDKSGLPSDRFFAERPEGSVSTLKIQRTQQEDSAVYLCASILGTGVNTEAFFGQGTRLTVV.

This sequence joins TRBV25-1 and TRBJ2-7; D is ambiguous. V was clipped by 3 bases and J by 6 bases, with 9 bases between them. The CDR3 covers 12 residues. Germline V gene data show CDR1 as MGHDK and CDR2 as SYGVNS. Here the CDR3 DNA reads TGTGCCAGCAGTGAGCCCCCCTCCGAGCAGTACTTC. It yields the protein CASSEPPSEQYF.

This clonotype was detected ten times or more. The CDR3 coding sequence is TGTGCCAGCAGCTTAGAGCAGGGGCCTGGCTACACCTTC. It encodes CASSLEQGPGYTF. V usage is TRBV7-9 and J usage is TRBJ1-2, with TRBD1 as a possible D gene (6 bases). Germline values: CDR1 SEHNR, CDR2 FQNEAQ (reference sequence). The V end was cut by 1 base, the J end by 7 bases, with 10 bases between. The CDR3 consists of 13 residues. Based on the CDR3 plus reference TRBV7-9 and TRBJ1-2, the full variable domain is DTGVSQNPRHKITKRGQNVTFRCDPISEHNRLYWYRQTLGQGPEFLTYFQNEAQLEKSRLLSDRFSAERPKGSFSTLEIQRTEQGDSAMYLCASSLEQGPGYTFGSGTRLTVV.

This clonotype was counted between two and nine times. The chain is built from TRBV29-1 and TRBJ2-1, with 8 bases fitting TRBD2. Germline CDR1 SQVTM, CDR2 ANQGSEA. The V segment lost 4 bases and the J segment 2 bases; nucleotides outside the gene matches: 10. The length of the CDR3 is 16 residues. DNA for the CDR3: TGCAGCGTTGCGTCATCGTCGGGGGGGACCTACAATGAGCAGTTCTTC. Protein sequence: CSVASSSGGTYNEQFF.

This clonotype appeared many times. The CDR3, as DNA: TGTGCCAGCAGCGTTATGGGGAACCGAAAGACCGGGGAGCTGTTTTTT. Its protein is CASSVMGNRKTGELFF. V usage is TRBV7-9 and J usage is TRBJ2-2; D gene ambiguous. CDR1 is SEHNR, CDR2 FQNEAQ, per germline (reference sequence). The CDR3 totals 16 residues. Trimming removed 5 bases from V and 5 bases from J, with 18 bases in between.

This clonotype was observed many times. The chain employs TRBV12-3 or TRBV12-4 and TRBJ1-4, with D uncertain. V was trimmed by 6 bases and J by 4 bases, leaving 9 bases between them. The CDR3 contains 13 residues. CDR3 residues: CASRPAGNEKLFF. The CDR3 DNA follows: TGTGCCAGCAGGCCCGCGGGTAATGAAAAACTGTTTTTT.

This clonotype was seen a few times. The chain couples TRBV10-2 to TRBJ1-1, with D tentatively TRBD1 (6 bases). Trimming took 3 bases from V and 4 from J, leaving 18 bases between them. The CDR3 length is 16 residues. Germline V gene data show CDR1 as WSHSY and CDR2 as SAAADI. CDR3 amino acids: CASSDWRGRGGTEAFF. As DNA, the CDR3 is TGCGCCAGCAGTGATTGGAGAGGCAGGGGTGGCACTGAAGCTTTCTTT.

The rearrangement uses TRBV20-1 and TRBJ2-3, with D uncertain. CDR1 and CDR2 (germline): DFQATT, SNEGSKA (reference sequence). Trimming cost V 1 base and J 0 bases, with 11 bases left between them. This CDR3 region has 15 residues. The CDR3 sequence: CSARAGSTSTDTQYF. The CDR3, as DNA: TGCAGTGCTAGAGCCGGGTCCACTAGCACAGATACGCAGTATTTT.

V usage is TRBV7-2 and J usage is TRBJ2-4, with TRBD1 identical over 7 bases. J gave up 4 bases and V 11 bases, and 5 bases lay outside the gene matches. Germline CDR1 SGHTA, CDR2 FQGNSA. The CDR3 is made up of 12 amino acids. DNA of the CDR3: TGTGCCGCCGACAGGGATAAAAACATTCAGTACTTC. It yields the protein CAADRDKNIQYF.

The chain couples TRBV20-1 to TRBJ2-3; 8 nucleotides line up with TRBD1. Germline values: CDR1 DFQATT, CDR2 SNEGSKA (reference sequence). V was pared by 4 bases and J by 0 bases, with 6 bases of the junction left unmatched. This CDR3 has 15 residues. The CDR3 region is CSATNRGRSTDTQYF. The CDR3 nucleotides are TGCAGTGCTACCAACAGGGGGAGAAGCACAGATACGCAGTATTTT.

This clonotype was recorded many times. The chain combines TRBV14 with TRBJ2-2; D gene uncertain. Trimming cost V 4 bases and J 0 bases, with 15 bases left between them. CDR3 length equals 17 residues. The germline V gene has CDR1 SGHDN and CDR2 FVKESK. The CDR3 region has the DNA TGTGCCAGCAGCCGGATCTTTAGATACACGAACACCGGGGAGCTGTTTTTT. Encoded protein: CASSRIFRYTNTGELFF.

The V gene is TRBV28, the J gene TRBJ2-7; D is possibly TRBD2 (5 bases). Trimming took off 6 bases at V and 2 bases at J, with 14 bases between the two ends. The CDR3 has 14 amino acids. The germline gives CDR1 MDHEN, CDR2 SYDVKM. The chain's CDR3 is CASSRGLSPYEQYF. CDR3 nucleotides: TGTGCCAGCAGCCGCGGACTTTCTCCCTACGAGCAGTACTTC.

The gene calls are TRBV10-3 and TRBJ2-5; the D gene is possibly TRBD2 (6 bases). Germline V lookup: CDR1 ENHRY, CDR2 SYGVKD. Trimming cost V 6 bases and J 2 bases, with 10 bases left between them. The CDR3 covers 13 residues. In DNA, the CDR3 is TGTGCCATCAGCCCAGGAGGGCAAGAGACCCAGTACTTC. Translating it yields CAISPGGQETQYF.

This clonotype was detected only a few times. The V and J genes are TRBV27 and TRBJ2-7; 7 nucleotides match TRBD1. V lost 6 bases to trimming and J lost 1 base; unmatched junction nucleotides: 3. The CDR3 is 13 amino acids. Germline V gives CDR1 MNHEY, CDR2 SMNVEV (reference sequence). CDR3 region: CASRVQGSYEQYF. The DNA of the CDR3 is TGTGCCAGCAGGGTACAGGGGTCCTACGAGCAGTACTTC.

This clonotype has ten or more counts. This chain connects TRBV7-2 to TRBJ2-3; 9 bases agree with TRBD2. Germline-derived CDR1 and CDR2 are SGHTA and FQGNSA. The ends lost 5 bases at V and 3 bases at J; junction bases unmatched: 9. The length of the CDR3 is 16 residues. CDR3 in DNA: TGTGCCAGCAGCATAAGGTCTGCGGGAGGGACAGATACGCAGTATTTT. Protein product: CASSIRSAGGTDTQYF.